This T cell receptor beta chain was found in a study of T cells in Graves' hyperthyroidism and ophthalmopathy (dated by TCRdb to between 2018 and 2021). Looking at the study overall: Peripheral blood samples were taken at the time of initial diagnosis, prior to any treatment. To identify TCR V-J signatures that set the groups apart, the researchers used a discovery cohort of 95 to 100 patients, made up of roughly 45 with Graves' ophthalmopathy and about 55 with stable Graves' hyperthyroidism. After blood sampling, hyperthyroidism patients were treated with methimazole at a starting dose of 30 mg daily, and ophthalmopathy patients were treated with high-dose intravenous methylprednisolone. The 75 to 100 discovery patients were divided at random into training and test sets in a 7:3 ratio. Thyroid tissue and blood T-cell repertoires from more than five Graves' hyperthyroidism patients were also compared in the study. Whether ophthalmopathy could be predicted prospectively was tested in an independent validation cohort made up of under 20 hyperthyroidism patients plus 17 patients who later progressed to ophthalmopathy. According to the paper, TCR Vbeta CDR3 sequencing was carried out on approximately 140 peripheral blood samples, which came from over 40 ophthalmopathy, about 75 hyperthyroidism and some 17 progressor patients. General study outcomes and caveats: A model built on a 13 V-J signature distinguished ophthalmopathy from stable hyperthyroidism, reaching approximately 89% sensitivity and under 84% specificity in cross-validation and 80%/75% in testing. Sample size was not statistically predetermined, and investigators were not blinded to group allocation. Most expanded thyroid clonotypes (frequency above 0.001) were also detected in blood, suggesting blood repertoires may reflect thyroid immune responses. In validation, progression to ophthalmopathy was predicted by the model with approximately 67% sensitivity and nearly 75% specificity, a median of about 6.4 months before onset.

Trimming takes 2 bases from V and 2 bases from J, and the germline ends sit 13 bases apart. Counted from cysteine to phenylalanine, this CDR3 has 15 amino acids. Kept here is only the CDR3 DNA, which spans 45 bases and is read in frame from base 1. From the germline V gene (reference sequence), CDR1 is WNHNN and CDR2 is SYGVQD. Many counts were recorded for this clonotype. The target of this receptor is not known. No much larger clone is present one base from it, and per-base qualities are unavailable. TCR beta CDR3 regions were amplified from RNA transcripts. For the first round of RT-PCR on the TCR CDR3, the HTBI primer set was used together with the Qiagen OneStep RT-PCR kit. A second multiplex PCR round built the libraries, followed by size selection and purification. Libraries were sequenced paired-end with 100 bp reads on an Illumina HiSeq2000. The authors' pipeline ran thus. Raw data were processed with SOAPnuke, discarding reads with adapters, uncalled bases, mean Phred below 15, or no exact constant-primer or identifier match. COPE v1.2.5 was used to merge the high-quality paired reads, and each unique nucleotide sequence was defined as a clonotype. MiTCR v1.1 was used to align the clonotypes against IMGT TRBV, TRBD and TRBJ reference segments. Only V-J combinations with frequency above 0.0001, covering about 99% of repertoires, were analysed. A TCS score was defined as the ratio of F50 (clonal expansion) to E x V (chaos), with BLOSUM62-based TCRdist applied between CDR3 peptides within each V-J. Welch's t-statistics and random forest reduced 500 to 650 V-J features to 13, which were used in a naive Bayes classifier (R e1071). Starting from the raw public reads, TCRdb applied fastp trimming at Q25, assembled clones with MiXCR and retained in-frame beta chains. Rows with one shared CDR3 protein collapse into an entry with the most common genes and DNA. TCRdb's processing, not the authors' own work, is the source of the V and J calls. The sample data list about 610,000 distinct CDR3 sequences, and around 16% of these were observed just once. Around 3.5% of the sample is held by the ten biggest clonotypes.

Moderately to severely active disease, a Clinical Activity Score of at least 3, a NOSPECS grade of at least 4, and a duration under 3 months were present in ophthalmopathy patients. Patients with uncontrolled infections, other autoimmune diseases, pregnancy or lactation were excluded. Clinical symptoms, serum thyroxine and TRAb, thyroid ultrasound, and orbital computed tomography formed the basis for the diagnoses. Ficoll-Paque density gradient centrifugation was used to isolate PBMCs from about 10 ml of fresh peripheral blood. Total RNA was extracted with Trizol reagent, and quality was checked on an Agilent 2100 Bioanalyzer.

The sequencing input was blood. The V gene is TRBV10-1 and the J gene is TRBJ2-7; tentative D gene TRBD2, with 6 bases matching. This TCR was sampled from a woman in her forties with Graves' ophthalmopathy. The nucleotide sequence is given as TGCGCCAGCAGTGAGGTAGCGGCCCAGCCCTACGAGCAGTACTTC. Translated, this is CASSEVAAQPYEQYF.